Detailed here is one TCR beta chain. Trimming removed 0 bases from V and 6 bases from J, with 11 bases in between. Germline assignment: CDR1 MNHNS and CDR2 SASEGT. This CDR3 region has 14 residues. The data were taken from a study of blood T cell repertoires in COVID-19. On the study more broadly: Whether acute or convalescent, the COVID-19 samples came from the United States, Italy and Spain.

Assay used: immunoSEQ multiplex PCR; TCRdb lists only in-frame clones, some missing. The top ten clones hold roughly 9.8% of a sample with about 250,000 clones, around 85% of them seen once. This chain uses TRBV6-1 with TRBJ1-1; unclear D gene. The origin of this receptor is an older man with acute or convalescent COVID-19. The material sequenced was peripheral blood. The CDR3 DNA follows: TGTGCCAGCAGTGAAGCGAGGCGACCTGCTGAAGCTTTCTTT. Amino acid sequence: CASSEARRPAEAFF.